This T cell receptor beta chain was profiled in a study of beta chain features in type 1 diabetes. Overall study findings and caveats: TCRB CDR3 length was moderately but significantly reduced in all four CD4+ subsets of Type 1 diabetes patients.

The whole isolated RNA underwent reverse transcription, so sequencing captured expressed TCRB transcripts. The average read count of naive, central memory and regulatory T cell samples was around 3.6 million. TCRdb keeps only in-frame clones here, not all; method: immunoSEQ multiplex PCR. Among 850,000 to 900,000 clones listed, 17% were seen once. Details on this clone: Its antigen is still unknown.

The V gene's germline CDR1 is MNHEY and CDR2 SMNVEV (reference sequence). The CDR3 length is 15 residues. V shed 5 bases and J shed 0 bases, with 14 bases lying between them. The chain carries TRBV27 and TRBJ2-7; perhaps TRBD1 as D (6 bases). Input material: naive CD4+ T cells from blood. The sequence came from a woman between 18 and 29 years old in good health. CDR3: CASSPRGYPSYEQYF. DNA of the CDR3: TGTGCCAGCAGTCCCAGGGGCTACCCCTCCTACGAGCAGTACTTC.